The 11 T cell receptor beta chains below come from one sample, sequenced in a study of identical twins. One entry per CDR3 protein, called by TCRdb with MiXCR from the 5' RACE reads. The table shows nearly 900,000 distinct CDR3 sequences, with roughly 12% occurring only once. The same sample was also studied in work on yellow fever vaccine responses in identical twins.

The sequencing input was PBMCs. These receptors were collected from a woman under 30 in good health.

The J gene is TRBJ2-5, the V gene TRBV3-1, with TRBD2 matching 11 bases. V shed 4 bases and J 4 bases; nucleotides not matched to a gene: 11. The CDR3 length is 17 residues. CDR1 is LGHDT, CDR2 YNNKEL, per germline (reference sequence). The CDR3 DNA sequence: TGTGCCAGCAGCCCCACCCTGACTAGCGGGGTTCGAGAGACCCAGTACTTC. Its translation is CASSPTLTSGVRETQYF.

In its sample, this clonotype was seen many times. CDR3 in DNA: TGTGCCACCAGCAGAGACCCGGGACAACCCATCTACGAGCAGTACTTC. It translates to CATSRDPGQPIYEQYF. The chain recombines TRBV15 with TRBJ2-7, with D possibly TRBD1 on 6 matching bases. Trimming shortened V by 0 bases and J by 3 bases, and 15 bases separated the two germline ends. The CDR3 loop spans 16 amino acids. CDR1 LNHNV and CDR2 YYDKDF come from the germline V gene (reference sequence).

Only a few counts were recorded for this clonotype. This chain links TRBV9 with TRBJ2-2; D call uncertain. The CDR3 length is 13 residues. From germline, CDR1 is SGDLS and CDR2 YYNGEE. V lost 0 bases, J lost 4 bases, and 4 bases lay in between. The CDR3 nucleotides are TGTGCCAGCAGCGTAGTGAGCACCGGGGAGCTGTTTTTT. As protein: CASSVVSTGELFF.

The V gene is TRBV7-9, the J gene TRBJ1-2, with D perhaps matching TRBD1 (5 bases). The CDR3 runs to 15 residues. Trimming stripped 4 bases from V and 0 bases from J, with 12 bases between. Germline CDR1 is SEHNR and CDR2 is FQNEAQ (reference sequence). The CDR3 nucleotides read TGTGCCAGCAGCTCTAGGGCAGGGACTAACTATGGCTACACCTTC. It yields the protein CASSSRAGTNYGYTF. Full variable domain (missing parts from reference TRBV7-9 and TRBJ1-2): DTGVSQNPRHKITKRGQNVTFRCDPISEHNRLYWYRQTLGQGPEFLTYFQNEAQLEKSRLLSDRFSAERPKGSFSTLEIQRTEQGDSAMYLCASSSRAGTNYGYTFGSGTRLTVV.

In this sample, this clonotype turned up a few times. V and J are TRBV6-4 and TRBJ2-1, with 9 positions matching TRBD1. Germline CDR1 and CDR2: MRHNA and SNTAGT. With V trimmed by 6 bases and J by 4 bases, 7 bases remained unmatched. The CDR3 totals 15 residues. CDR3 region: CASRAQGAGYNEQFF. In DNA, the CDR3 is TGTGCCAGCAGGGCACAGGGGGCCGGTTACAATGAGCAGTTCTTC.

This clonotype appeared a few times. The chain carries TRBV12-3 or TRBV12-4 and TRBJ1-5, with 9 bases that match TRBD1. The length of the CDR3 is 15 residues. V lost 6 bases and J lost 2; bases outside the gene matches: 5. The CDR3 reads CASRLGQGRNQPQHF. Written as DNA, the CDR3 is TGTGCCAGCAGACTGGGACAGGGCCGCAATCAGCCCCAGCATTTT.

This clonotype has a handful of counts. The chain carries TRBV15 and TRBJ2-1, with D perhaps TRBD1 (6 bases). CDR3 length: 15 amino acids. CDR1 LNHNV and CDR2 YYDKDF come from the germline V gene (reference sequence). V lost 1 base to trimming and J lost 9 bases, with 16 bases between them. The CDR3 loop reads CATSRVEGTYGEQFF. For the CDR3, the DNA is TGTGCCACCAGCAGAGTTGAGGGGACATACGGTGAGCAGTTCTTC.

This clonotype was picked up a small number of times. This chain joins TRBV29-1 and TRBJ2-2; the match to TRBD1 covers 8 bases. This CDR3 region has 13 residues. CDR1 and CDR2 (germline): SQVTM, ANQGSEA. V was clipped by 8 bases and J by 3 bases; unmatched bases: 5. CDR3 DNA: TGCAGCCAGGGGGCGCGGGACACCGGGGAGCTGTTTTTT. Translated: CSQGARDTGELFF.

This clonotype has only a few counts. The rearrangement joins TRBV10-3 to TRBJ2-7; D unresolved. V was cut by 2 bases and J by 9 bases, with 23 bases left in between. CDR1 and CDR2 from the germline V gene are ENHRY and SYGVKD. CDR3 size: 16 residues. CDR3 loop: CAISEPSAGPPGVQYV. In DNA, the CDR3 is TGTGCCATCAGTGAGCCTTCGGCCGGCCCCCCTGGAGTGCAGTACGTC.

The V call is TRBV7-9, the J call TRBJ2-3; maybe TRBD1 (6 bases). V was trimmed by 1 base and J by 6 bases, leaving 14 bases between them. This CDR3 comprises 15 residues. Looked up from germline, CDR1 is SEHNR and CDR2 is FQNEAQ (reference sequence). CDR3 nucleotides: TGTGCCAGCAGCTTAGAGGGGGAATTCGGGGATACGCAGTATTTT. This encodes CASSLEGEFGDTQYF.

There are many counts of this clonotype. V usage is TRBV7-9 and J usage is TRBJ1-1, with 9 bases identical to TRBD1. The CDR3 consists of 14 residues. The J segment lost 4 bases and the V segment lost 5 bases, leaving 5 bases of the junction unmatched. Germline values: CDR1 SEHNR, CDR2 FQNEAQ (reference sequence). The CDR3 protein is CASSRTGVGTEAFF. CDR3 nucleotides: TGTGCCAGCAGCCGGACAGGGGTTGGCACTGAAGCTTTCTTT.